The 20 T cell receptor beta chains below were found in one sample sequenced in a study of cytomegalovirus exposure and HLA in healthy donors. Researchers ran the PCR with 60 Vbeta and 13 Jbeta primers. Sequencing was performed with immunoSEQ multiplex PCR; in TCRdb, only in-frame clones are kept and a portion is missing. The sample records approximately 150,000 clones, approximately 80% being singletons. Sequencing used PBMCs. These receptors all come from a woman aged 18 to 35 in good health and CMV-seronegative.

CDR3 coding DNA: TGTGCCAGCAGCTTGGGTTGGCAGGGGAGATACTCCTACGAGCAGTACTTC. This encodes CASSLGWQGRYSYEQYF. The rearrangement uses TRBV5-6 and TRBJ2-7, with a tentative D call TRBD1 (6 bases). Germline values: CDR1 SGHDT, CDR2 YYEEEE. The CDR3 has 17 amino acids. V was shortened by 0 bases and J by 0 bases, with 16 bases between the two germline ends.

The rearrangement uses TRBV10-3 and TRBJ2-5; D is unclear. The CDR3 extends over 13 amino acids. V dropped 0 bases and J dropped 5 bases, with 7 bases sitting between them. Germline V gives CDR1 ENHRY, CDR2 SYGVKD. The CDR3 DNA reads as TGTGCCATCAGTGAGTCGAATCAGGAGACCCAGTACTTC. Amino acids: CAISESNQETQYF.

V and J are TRBV6-5 and TRBJ2-5; D may be TRBD2 (5 bases). The CDR3 sequence is 12 residues long. V dropped 7 bases and J dropped 7 bases, with 13 bases sitting between them. CDR1 and CDR2 from the germline V gene are MNHEY and SVGAGI. The CDR3 DNA is TGTGCCAGCAACGGCCTCGAGGGGACCCAGTACTTC. Translating gives CASNGLEGTQYF.

V is TRBV6-5 and J is TRBJ2-1; TRBD1 matches 7 bases. The CDR3 is 15 residues long. Germline CDR1 is MNHEY and CDR2 is SVGAGI. The ends lost 6 bases at V and 1 base at J; junction bases unmatched: 6. This CDR3 reads CASSVDRVSYNEQFF. The CDR3 bases are TGTGCCAGCAGCGTCGACAGGGTATCCTACAATGAGCAGTTCTTC.

The chain has TRBV5-1 and TRBJ1-5, with 9 positions matching TRBD1. After removal of 3 bases from V and 4 bases from J, the junction contained 2 bases not matched to a gene. This CDR3 contains 14 residues. CDR1 is SGHRS, CDR2 YFSETQ, per germline. CDR3 nucleotide sequence: TGCGCCAGCAGCTCCGGGACAGGGAATCAGCCCCAGCATTTT. It specifies CASSSGTGNQPQHF.

This chain uses TRBV29-1 with TRBJ2-7; tentative D call: TRBD1 (6 bases). V was clipped by 1 base and J by 1 base, with 17 bases between them. Germline CDR1 SQVTM, CDR2 ANQGSEA. The CDR3 totals 16 residues. The CDR3 DNA follows: TGCAGCGTTGAAGTTAATATCGGGCAGGGGTCCTACGAGCAGTACTTC. Its protein product is CSVEVNIGQGSYEQYF.

The J gene is TRBJ2-2, the V gene TRBV4-1; D gene uncertain. The CDR3 length is 13 residues. Germline assignment: CDR1 MGHRA and CDR2 YSYEKL. Trimming took off 4 bases at V and 6 bases at J, with 9 bases between the two ends. CDR3 DNA: TGCGCCAGCAGCCCCAGACGGGCCGGGGAGCTGTTTTTT. This gives the protein CASSPRRAGELFF.

The J gene is TRBJ2-1, the V gene TRBV14; 7 nucleotides agree with TRBD1. In germline, CDR1 is SGHDN, CDR2 FVKESK. The trim removed 5 bases at V and 2 bases at J, leaving 3 bases unmatched. The length of the CDR3 is 14 residues. Written as DNA, the CDR3 is TGTGCCAGCAGCAGAGGGGGCGCCTACAATGAGCAGTTCTTC. This encodes CASSRGGAYNEQFF.

This rearrangement joins TRBV18 to TRBJ1-1; tentative D call: TRBD1 (5 bases). The V and J ends lost 8 bases and 1 base respectively, with 14 bases between them. The CDR3 contains 14 residues. CDR1 and CDR2 (germline): KGHSH, LQKENI. The CDR3 DNA is TGTGCCAGCCAGACCATCGGGGGGAACACTGAAGCTTTCTTT. This sequence encodes CASQTIGGNTEAFF.

The chain recombines TRBV14 with TRBJ2-1; TRBD1 matches at 7 bases. CDR1 is SGHDN, CDR2 FVKESK, per germline. V lost 0 bases, J lost 1 base, and 3 bases stayed unmatched. CDR3 length: 16 residues. The CDR3 nucleotides read TGTGCCAGCAGCCAAGATGCAGGGGGTTCCTACAATGAGCAGTTCTTC. Protein: CASSQDAGGSYNEQFF.

This clone was observed a handful of times. The V and J genes are TRBV30 and TRBJ1-1, with 7 bases that match TRBD1. In germline, CDR1 is GTSNPN, CDR2 SVGIG (reference sequence). J gave up 5 bases and V 3 bases, and 9 bases lay outside the gene matches. This CDR3 is 14 amino acids long. The CDR3: CAWRTTGVRTEAFF. DNA for the CDR3: TGTGCCTGGAGGACAACAGGGGTTAGGACTGAAGCTTTCTTT.

The V gene is TRBV2, the J gene TRBJ2-2; D is uncertain. CDR1 is SNHLY and CDR2 is FYNNEI in the germline V gene. V was clipped by 4 bases and J by 4 bases, with 13 bases between them. The CDR3 has 15 amino acids. The CDR3 here is CASSVEQSVTGELFF. The DNA of the CDR3 is TGTGCCAGCAGTGTGGAGCAGTCCGTCACCGGGGAGCTGTTTTTT. Drawing the rest from reference TRBV2 and TRBJ2-2, the complete variable domain is EPEVTQTPSHQVTQMGQEVILRCVPISNHLYFYWYRQILGQKVEFLVSFYNNEISEKSEIFDDQFSVERPDGSNFTLKIRSTKLEDSAMYFCASSVEQSVTGELFFGEGSRLTVL.

The gene calls are TRBV19 and TRBJ2-2, with 14 bases aligning to TRBD2. Germline V gene lookup returns CDR1 LNHDA and CDR2 SQIVND (reference sequence). J was trimmed by 7 bases and V by 5 bases; bases with no gene match: 9. This CDR3 spans 17 amino acids. DNA for the CDR3: TGTGCCAGTAGTTTGGGACTAGCGGGAGTAGGGCACGGGGAGCTGTTTTTT. Translated: CASSLGLAGVGHGELFF.

The V gene is TRBV2, the J gene TRBJ2-1, with TRBD1 matching 10 bases. This CDR3 contains 17 residues. V shed 6 bases, J shed 8 bases, and the junction held 16 bases outside the gene matches. Germline loops: CDR1 SNHLY, CDR2 FYNNEI. CDR3 protein: CASRAGEGQGKRDEQFF. The CDR3 coding sequence is TGTGCCAGCAGGGCGGGGGAGGGACAGGGGAAGAGGGATGAGCAGTTCTTC.

V gene TRBV7-9 combines with J gene TRBJ1-2, with D uncertain. Germline CDR1 reads SEHNR; CDR2 reads FQNEAQ (reference sequence). The CDR3 runs 14 residues. Between the trimmed V and J ends, which lost 5 bases and 4 bases, there was a span of 14 bases. The CDR3 region is CASSRGEEPYGYTF. Written as DNA, the CDR3 is TGTGCCAGCAGCCGTGGTGAGGAACCCTATGGCTACACCTTC.

This clone has just one count. This chain uses TRBV28 with TRBJ2-7; 7 bases match TRBD1. CDR3 length equals 12 residues. Trimming removed 7 bases from V and 6 bases from J; junction bases left unmatched: 6. In germline, CDR1 is MDHEN, CDR2 SYDVKM. The chain's CDR3 is CASTGGTSEQYF. The DNA for the CDR3 is TGTGCCAGCACAGGGGGTACTAGCGAGCAGTACTTC. Using reference TRBV28 and TRBJ2-7 for the parts outside the CDR3, the full variable domain is DVKVTQSSRYLVKRTGEKVFLECVQDMDHENMFWYRQDPGLGLRLIYFSYDVKMKEKGDIPEGYSVSREKKERFSLILESASTNQTSMYLCASTGGTSEQYFGPGTRLTVT.

The V gene is TRBV5-1, the J gene TRBJ2-4, with TRBD1 matching over 7 bases. The CDR3 length is 13 residues. Per germline, CDR1 SGHRS and CDR2 YFSETQ. V shed 0 bases and J 10 bases; nucleotides not matched to a gene: 4. CDR3 in DNA: TGCGCCAGCAGCTTGGAAGAGGGGGCTATTCAGTACTTC. Encoded protein: CASSLEEGAIQYF.

This clone was counted between two and nine times. The chain joins TRBV10-3 to TRBJ2-7; D is possibly TRBD2 (5 bases). Germline loops: CDR1 ENHRY, CDR2 SYGVKD. V lost 11 bases and J lost 7, with 21 bases in between. CDR3 length: 13 amino acids. In DNA form, the CDR3 reads TGTGCCGTGAGTAAAAGAACGGAGGAAGAGCAGTACTTC. Encoded protein: CAVSKRTEEEQYF.

The chain recombines TRBV7-9 with TRBJ1-3; the match to TRBD1 covers 7 bases. This CDR3 has 13 amino acids. The germline gives CDR1 SEHNR, CDR2 FQNEAQ (reference sequence). V trimming: 6 bases; J trimming: 4 bases; junction bases outside the gene matches: 3. The CDR3 loop reads CASSWGQGNTIYF. CDR3 DNA: TGTGCCAGCAGTTGGGGACAGGGAAACACCATATATTTT.

J is TRBJ2-1 and V is TRBV7-6, with a weak D call TRBD2 (6 bases). The germline gives CDR1 SGHVS, CDR2 FNYEAQ. CDR3 length: 15 residues. Trimming took off 3 bases at V and 7 bases at J, with 16 bases between the two ends. CDR3 protein: CASSLGGGTENEQFF. Written as DNA, the CDR3 is TGTGCCAGCAGCTTGGGGGGAGGCACCGAAAATGAGCAGTTCTTC.